Sequencing of this T cell receptor beta chain was carried out in a study of patients and donors after allogeneic stem cell transplantation. In TCRdb, the RT-PCR reads were re-called with MiXCR into one record per CDR3 protein. There are roughly 940,000 distinct CDR3 sequences in the sample; more than 15% occur only once, and roughly 6.4% lies in the top ten. This clonotype was seen a handful of times. Germline trimming cut 7 bases from V and 3 bases from J; bases unmatched to any gene: 6. Germline V gives CDR1 SGHTA, CDR2 FQGNSA. The CDR3 covers 15 residues. This TCR came from a human donor who was either an allogeneic HSCT recipient or a stem cell or donor lymphocyte infusion donor (not recorded which). It is not recorded whose cells these are; they may come from a transplant donor. Source material: blood, either unsorted or a sorted T cell fraction (not recorded which). V and J are TRBV7-2 and TRBJ2-3; 11 positions match TRBD2. For the CDR3, the DNA is TGTGCCAGCAAAGGTAGCGGGAGGGCGACAGATACGCAGTATTTT. Amino acids: CASKGSGRATDTQYF.